The 25 T cell receptor beta chains given below trace back to one sample, sequenced in a study of shared clonotypes between healthy human individuals. The method was immunoSEQ multiplex PCR; TCRdb's version includes in-frame clones alone and lacks a portion of them. Here the sample spans around 550,000 clones, about 95% being singletons. Positive CCR7 selection of CD45RO-negative cells yielded the naive CD8 cells, and terminally differentiated effector memory CD45RA+ cells were excluded. The sequenced material came from naive CD8+ T cells sorted from blood. The receptor source for this set is a woman aged 30 to 39 in good health.

The chain joins TRBV6-1 to TRBJ1-3; no definite D call. Germline V gene lookup returns CDR1 MNHNS and CDR2 SASEGT. The CDR3 consists of 15 residues. The V and J ends lost 2 bases and 0 bases respectively, with 8 bases between them. CDR3 in amino acids: CASSEIGFSGNTIYF. The CDR3 DNA follows: TGTGCCAGCAGTGAAATCGGGTTCTCTGGAAACACCATATATTTT.

This chain joins TRBV27 and TRBJ2-7; 8 nucleotides align to TRBD1. Germline V gene lookup returns CDR1 MNHEY and CDR2 SMNVEV (reference sequence). The CDR3 is 16 amino acids. Germline trimming cut 0 bases from V and 2 bases from J; bases unmatched to any gene: 6. DNA for the CDR3: TGTGCCAGCAGTTTATCGTCCGGGACAGGAACCTACGAGCAGTACTTC. This sequence encodes CASSLSSGTGTYEQYF.

This clone was observed a single time. The chain carries TRBV11-2 and TRBJ2-7, with unresolved D. V lost 3 bases and J lost 3, with 9 bases in between. The CDR3 is made up of 13 amino acids. Per the germline V gene, CDR1 is SGHAT and CDR2 is FQNNGV. The CDR3 sequence: CASSFVASYEQYF. The DNA for the CDR3 is TGTGCCAGCAGCTTCGTCGCAAGCTACGAGCAGTACTTC.

The chain employs TRBV11-2 and TRBJ2-6; D gene unclear. This CDR3 has 14 residues. Germline V gene data show CDR1 as SGHAT and CDR2 as FQNNGV. With 3 bases removed from V and 0 bases from J, the gap between germline ends came to 3 bases. The DNA for the CDR3 is TGTGCCAGCAGCTTCCCCTCTGGGGCCAACGTCCTGACTTTC. As protein: CASSFPSGANVLTF. The full variable domain, in which reference TRBV11-2 and TRBJ2-6 provide the parts outside the CDR3, is EAGVAQSPRYKIIEKRQSVAFWCNPISGHATLYWYQQILGQGPKLLIQFQNNGVVDDSQLPKDRFSAERLKGVDSTLKIQPAKLEDSAVYLCASSFPSGANVLTFGAGSRLTVL.

The rearrangement uses TRBV27 and TRBJ1-2; D is undetermined. The germline V and J ends were trimmed by 3 bases and 2 bases, with 10 bases remaining between them. This CDR3 contains 14 residues. Per germline, CDR1 MNHEY and CDR2 SMNVEV (reference sequence). This CDR3 is CASSFRGLNYGYTF. CDR3 DNA: TGTGCCAGCAGTTTCCGAGGGCTCAACTATGGCTACACCTTC.

The chain uses TRBV27 and TRBJ2-4; D may match TRBD1 or TRBD2 (5 bases each). The CDR3 covers 17 residues. Looked up from germline, CDR1 is MNHEY and CDR2 is SMNVEV (reference sequence). V dropped 6 bases and J dropped 1 base, with 19 bases sitting between them. The CDR3 spells CASRPGPQGLAKNIQYF. CDR3 nucleotide sequence: TGTGCCAGCAGGCCGGGACCCCAAGGACTTGCCAAAAACATTCAGTACTTC.

V and J are TRBV28 and TRBJ2-1; D remains unclear. V was trimmed by 8 bases and J by 2 bases, leaving 22 bases between them. Germline-derived CDR1 and CDR2 are MDHEN and SYDVKM. CDR3 length equals 17 residues. CDR3 nucleotide sequence: TGTGCCAGCTTAGGCGGCGCAGATCCTCACCCCTACAATGAGCAGTTCTTC. It yields the protein CASLGGADPHPYNEQFF.

This rearrangement joins TRBV27 to TRBJ2-7, with D possibly matching TRBD2 (6 bases). Trimming removed 3 bases from V and 0 bases from J, with 12 bases in between. The CDR3 extends over 15 amino acids. In germline, CDR1 is MNHEY, CDR2 SMNVEV (reference sequence). The CDR3 nucleotides read TGTGCCAGCAGTTTTTTGGGACTGAGCTCCTACGAGCAGTACTTC. Its translation: CASSFLGLSSYEQYF.

The chain carries TRBV7-9 and TRBJ2-4; the D is unclear. CDR3 length: 14 amino acids. V was shortened by 3 bases and J by 11 bases, with 17 bases between the two germline ends. Germline V CDR1 and CDR2: SEHNR, FQNEAQ (reference sequence). CDR3 sequence reads: CASSFEETPVFQYF. The CDR3 DNA is TGTGCCAGCAGCTTTGAGGAGACCCCAGTTTTTCAGTACTTC.

This chain joins TRBV11-1 and TRBJ2-1; D gene uncertain. Per the germline V gene, CDR1 is SGHAT and CDR2 is FQDESV (reference sequence). V lost 1 base to trimming and J lost 7 bases, with 5 bases between them. CDR3 length: 12 residues. The CDR3: CASSLGENEQFF. As DNA, the CDR3 is TGTGCCAGCAGCTTAGGGGAAAATGAGCAGTTCTTC. Using reference TRBV11-1 and TRBJ2-1 for the parts outside the CDR3, the full variable domain is EAEVAQSPRYKITEKSQAVAFWCDPISGHATLYWYRQILGQGPELLVQFQDESVVDDSQLPKDRFSAERLKGVDSTLKIQPAELGDSAMYLCASSLGENEQFFGPGTRLTVL.

This clone has a single count. This rearrangement joins TRBV10-3 to TRBJ1-4; the D gene is possibly TRBD1 (6 bases). Germline CDR1 and CDR2: ENHRY and SYGVKD. The CDR3 consists of 20 residues. Trimming shortened V by 0 bases and J by 0 bases, and 20 bases separated the two germline ends. The CDR3 region has the DNA TGTGCCATCAGTGAGTCGACGGGGGCAGGAACCATTGCAACTAATGAAAAACTGTTTTTT. Amino acids: CAISESTGAGTIATNEKLFF.

The chain has TRBV6-1 and TRBJ2-5, with D unclear. V was trimmed by 1 base and J by 2 bases, leaving 14 bases between them. This CDR3 comprises 16 residues. CDR1 is MNHNS and CDR2 is SASEGT in the germline V gene. The CDR3 here is CASSEDVPFGQETQYF. CDR3 DNA: TGTGCCAGCAGTGAAGATGTCCCATTCGGGCAAGAGACCCAGTACTTC.

The table lists this clone with a few counts. The rearrangement links TRBV7-9 to TRBJ2-7, with D unresolved. This CDR3 is 15 amino acids long. CDR1 and CDR2 (germline): SEHNR, FQNEAQ (reference sequence). V gave up 5 bases and J gave up 2 bases, with 16 bases separating them. The CDR3, as DNA: TGTGCCAGCAGCCGATCTAGTCCGGGCCCCTACGAGCAGTACTTC. Protein sequence: CASSRSSPGPYEQYF.

The V and J genes are TRBV5-6 and TRBJ1-3, with D perhaps TRBD1 (5 bases). With 4 bases removed from V and 4 bases from J, the gap between germline ends came to 15 bases. Germline V gene data show CDR1 as SGHDT and CDR2 as YYEEEE. The CDR3 consists of 15 residues. The CDR3 reads CASSIGTLAGNTIYF. The CDR3 DNA follows: TGTGCCAGCAGCATTGGGACCCTTGCGGGAAACACCATATATTTT. Full variable domain (outside the CDR3, taken from reference TRBV5-6 and TRBJ1-3): DAGVTQSPTHLIKTRGQQVTLRCSPKSGHDTVSWYQQALGQGPQFIFQYYEEEERQRGNFPDRFSGHQFPNYSSELNVNALLLGDSALYLCASSIGTLAGNTIYFGEGSWLTVV.

The genes are TRBV27 and TRBJ1-5; perhaps TRBD1 as D (6 bases). CDR1 is MNHEY and CDR2 is SMNVEV in the germline V gene (reference sequence). The CDR3 is 14 amino acids. Trimming removed 6 bases from V and 9 bases from J, with 18 bases in between. The CDR3 here is CASSQQGGGLPQHF. DNA for the CDR3: TGTGCCAGCAGCCAACAGGGTGGGGGGTTGCCCCAGCATTTT.

J is TRBJ1-5 and V is TRBV7-2; D might be TRBD1 (6 bases). V was shortened by 1 base and J by 4 bases, with 11 bases between the two germline ends. The CDR3 is made up of 15 amino acids. Germline lookup yields CDR1 SGHTA and CDR2 FQGNSA. The CDR3 DNA sequence: TGTGCCAGCAGCTTAGAGTGGACAGATAATCAGCCCCAGCATTTT. Translation: CASSLEWTDNQPQHF.

CDR3 region: CASSFGGTAFNTEAFF. In DNA form, the CDR3 reads TGTGCCAGCAGCTTCGGTGGGACAGCATTTAACACTGAAGCTTTCTTT. This sequence joins TRBV5-6 and TRBJ1-1, with 7 bases aligning to TRBD1. Trimming took 2 bases from V and 2 from J; bases not matched to a gene: 9. Germline CDR1 is SGHDT and CDR2 is YYEEEE. The CDR3 spans 16 residues. Full variable domain (outside the CDR3, taken from reference TRBV5-6 and TRBJ1-1): DAGVTQSPTHLIKTRGQQVTLRCSPKSGHDTVSWYQQALGQGPQFIFQYYEEEERQRGNFPDRFSGHQFPNYSSELNVNALLLGDSALYLCASSFGGTAFNTEAFFGQGTRLTVV.

Only a few counts were recorded for this clone. The rearrangement joins TRBV7-8 to TRBJ2-7; D unclear. The CDR3 covers 13 residues. V lost 1 base, J lost 3 bases, and 7 bases lay in between. CDR1 is SGHVS, CDR2 FQNEAQ, per germline. The CDR3 reads CASSLGASYEQYF. CDR3 coding DNA: TGTGCCAGCAGCTTAGGGGCTAGCTACGAGCAGTACTTC.

This clone occurred once. The V call is TRBV19, the J call TRBJ2-3; no reliable D call. The CDR3 totals 15 residues. Germline loops: CDR1 LNHDA, CDR2 SQIVND (reference sequence). V lost 3 bases and J lost 1, with 11 bases in between. In DNA, the CDR3 is TGTGCCAGTAGTATCAGTGAGGCAGGCACAGATACGCAGTATTTT. The encoded protein is CASSISEAGTDTQYF.

J is TRBJ1-1 and V is TRBV27; no definite D call. The CDR3 length is 13 residues. V lost 3 bases, J lost 2 bases, and 7 bases lay in between. The germline gives CDR1 MNHEY, CDR2 SMNVEV (reference sequence). This chain's CDR3 is CASSFRDNTEAFF. In DNA, the CDR3 is TGTGCCAGCAGTTTTAGAGATAACACTGAAGCTTTCTTT.

The chain employs TRBV6-5 and TRBJ2-1; TRBD2 aligns across 7 bases. Germline trimming cut 2 bases from V and 8 bases from J; bases unmatched to any gene: 9. The CDR3 loop spans 15 amino acids. The germline V gene encodes CDR1 MNHEY and CDR2 SVGAGI. In nucleotides, the CDR3 is TGTGCCAGCAGTTACACGGGGGGAAGGGGCGATGAGCAGTTCTTC. Translating it yields CASSYTGGRGDEQFF.

The rearrangement uses TRBV6-6 and TRBJ2-3, with a tentative D call TRBD2 (5 bases). Germline V CDR1 and CDR2: MNHNY, SVGAGI (reference sequence). Trimming stripped 6 bases from V and 14 bases from J, with 15 bases between. The CDR3 is made up of 11 amino acids. DNA of the CDR3: TGTGCCAGCAGCCCCGGCGGGCTTTGGTATTTT. It encodes CASSPGGLWYF.

The rearrangement links TRBV4-1 to TRBJ2-7; D call uncertain. The germline CDR1 and CDR2 sequences are MGHRA and YSYEKL. V lost 3 bases and J lost 2, with 8 bases in between. The CDR3 runs to 13 residues. The chain's CDR3 is CASSHVLTYEQYF. In nucleotides, the CDR3 is TGCGCCAGCAGCCACGTCCTGACCTACGAGCAGTACTTC.

This chain connects TRBV25-1 to TRBJ2-5; a weak D match, TRBD2 (5 bases). The J call may be mistaken, given a closer DNA end match to TRBJ2-7. Germline CDR1 reads MGHDK; CDR2 reads SYGVNS. The CDR3 extends over 15 amino acids. The CDR3 spells CASSDLAGFESEQYF. The CDR3, as DNA: TGTGCCAGCAGTGACTTGGCGGGCTTTGAATCCGAGCAGTACTTC.

The V call is TRBV11-2, the J call TRBJ2-7; D might be TRBD1 (6 bases). This CDR3 spans 17 amino acids. The germline CDR1 and CDR2 sequences are SGHAT and FQNNGV. Trimming shortened V by 4 bases and J by 3 bases, and 22 bases separated the two germline ends. The CDR3 DNA reads as TGTGCCAGCAGCTCACCAGAGGGGGACACGTCCAACTACGAGCAGTACTTC. Translated: CASSSPEGDTSNYEQYF.